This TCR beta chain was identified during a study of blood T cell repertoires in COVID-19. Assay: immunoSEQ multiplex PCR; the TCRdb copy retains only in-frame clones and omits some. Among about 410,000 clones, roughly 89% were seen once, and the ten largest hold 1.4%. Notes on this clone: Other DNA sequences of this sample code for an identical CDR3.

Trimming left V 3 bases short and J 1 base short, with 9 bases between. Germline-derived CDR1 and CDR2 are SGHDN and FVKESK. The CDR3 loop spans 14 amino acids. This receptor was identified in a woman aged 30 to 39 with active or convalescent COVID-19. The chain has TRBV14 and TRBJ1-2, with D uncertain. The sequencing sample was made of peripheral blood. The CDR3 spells CASSHSGGNYGYTF. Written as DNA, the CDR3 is TGTGCCAGCAGCCATTCGGGTGGTAACTATGGCTACACCTTC. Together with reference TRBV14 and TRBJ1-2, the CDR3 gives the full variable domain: EAGVTQFPSHSVIEKGQTVTLRCDPISGHDNLYWYRRVMGKEIKFLLHFVKESKQDESGMPNNRFLAERTGGTYSTLKVQPAELEDSGVYFCASSHSGGNYGYTFGSGTRLTVV.